The 10 T cell receptor beta chains listed next were all sequenced from one sample in a study of T cells after posttransplantation cyclophosphamide. TCRdb keeps only in-frame clones here, not all; method: immunoSEQ multiplex PCR. In the table there are 8,000 to 9,500 clones, 85% to 90% of which are singletons. A marrow graft followed busulfan-fludarabine conditioning, with cyclophosphamide on days +3 and +4. The starting material was CD4+ T cells sorted from blood, obtained 1404 days after allogeneic stem cell transplant with posttransplant cyclophosphamide. These receptors were taken from a female patient in her fifties who received an allogeneic stem cell transplant from a related donor, was CMV-positive, and had no GVHD. The graft donor may have contributed some T cells.

J is TRBJ1-3 and V is TRBV15; no clear D gene. V dropped 0 bases and J dropped 5 bases, with 8 bases sitting between them. Germline V gene data show CDR1 as LNHNV and CDR2 as YYDKDF (reference sequence). The CDR3 loop spans 14 amino acids. This CDR3 is CATSRDSPRNTIYF. In DNA, the CDR3 is TGTGCCACCAGCAGAGATTCCCCCAGAAACACCATATATTTT. Drawing the rest from reference TRBV15 and TRBJ1-3, the complete variable domain is DAMVIQNPRYQVTQFGKPVTLSCSQTLNHNVMYWYQQKSSQAPKLLFHYYDKDFNNEADTPDNFQSRRPNTSFCFLDIRSPGLGDTAMYLCATSRDSPRNTIYFGEGSWLTVV.

This chain joins TRBV4-2 and TRBJ2-3; TRBD2 matches 7 bases. Germline trimming cut 3 bases from V and 2 bases from J; bases unmatched to any gene: 17. The CDR3 extends over 19 amino acids. Germline assignment: CDR1 LGHNA and CDR2 YNFKEQ. The CDR3 sequence: CASSHLSPEGGPITDTQYF. The CDR3 DNA sequence: TGTGCCAGCAGCCACCTCTCTCCAGAGGGAGGGCCCATCACAGATACGCAGTATTTT.

The rearrangement uses TRBV11-2 and TRBJ2-5; D possibly corresponds to TRBD2 (6 bases). The ends were cut back, 5 bases at V and 5 bases at J, with 18 bases in the middle. The germline V gene encodes CDR1 SGHAT and CDR2 FQNNGV. This CDR3 spans 15 amino acids. The CDR3 DNA reads as TGTGCCAGCAGCCTAAACCAGGGACTTTGGGAGACCCAGTACTTC. Protein: CASSLNQGLWETQYF.

The genes are TRBV7-2 and TRBJ2-1; 9 bases are a match to TRBD2. Trimming took 4 bases from V and 2 from J; bases not matched to a gene: 6. This CDR3 is 16 amino acids long. The V gene's germline CDR1 is SGHTA and CDR2 FQGNSA. The CDR3 DNA reads as TGTGCCAGCAGCTCAGGCGGGAGGGCAGCCTACAATGAGCAGTTCTTC. As protein: CASSSGGRAAYNEQFF. Drawing the rest from reference TRBV7-2 and TRBJ2-1, the complete variable domain is GAGVSQSPSNKVTEKGKDVELRCDPISGHTALYWYRQSLGQGLEFLIYFQGNSAPDKSGLPSDRFSAERTGGSVSTLTIQRTQQEDSAVYLCASSSGGRAAYNEQFFGPGTRLTVL.

The V gene is TRBV7-3, the J gene TRBJ2-2; D unclear. In germline, CDR1 is SGHTA, CDR2 FQGTGA. The CDR3 extends over 15 amino acids. V dropped 4 bases and J dropped 3 bases, with 12 bases sitting between them. For the CDR3, the DNA is TGTGCCAGCAGCTGGATAGAGCGAGACACCGGGGAGCTGTTTTTT. It specifies CASSWIERDTGELFF.

This chain connects TRBV4-1 to TRBJ2-7; 7 nucleotides agree with TRBD1. V shed 11 bases, J shed 5 bases, and the junction held 18 bases outside the gene matches. The CDR3 totals 15 residues. CDR1 MGHRA and CDR2 YSYEKL come from the germline V gene. The CDR3 DNA is TGCGCCTCTGGCCCCAGACAGGGTTCTCGCGACGAGCAGTACTTC. It encodes CASGPRQGSRDEQYF.

The chain has TRBV7-6 and TRBJ2-3; 11 bases align to TRBD2. The V gene end was trimmed by 5 bases and the J gene end by 0 bases; junction bases not matched to a gene: 10. This CDR3 is 18 amino acids long. Germline V gene data show CDR1 as SGHVS and CDR2 as FNYEAQ. In nucleotides, the CDR3 is TGTGCCAGCAGCCCCCTTGGGACTAGCGGCTCTAGCACAGATACGCAGTATTTT. Protein product: CASSPLGTSGSSTDTQYF.

This clone was counted only a few times. The chain combines TRBV27 with TRBJ1-3, with D unresolved. V was trimmed by 0 bases and J by 0 bases, leaving 12 bases between them. Germline V gene sequence: CDR1 MNHEY, CDR2 SMNVEV (reference sequence). This CDR3 is built from 17 residues. The chain's CDR3 is CASSLSGGRFSGNTIYF. The CDR3 DNA reads TGTGCCAGCAGTTTATCGGGCGGGAGATTCTCTGGAAACACCATATATTTT.

CDR3 region: CSVEQKLGLSTSTDTQYF. The CDR3 DNA sequence: TGCAGCGTTGAGCAGAAATTGGGCCTCTCTACTAGCACAGATACGCAGTATTTT. The chain joins TRBV29-1 to TRBJ2-3; D unresolved. CDR1 is SQVTM, CDR2 ANQGSEA, per germline. The CDR3 consists of 18 residues. V was clipped by 3 bases and J by 0 bases, with 22 bases between them.

CDR3 residues: CATGSGQVASNYGYTF. The CDR3 DNA is TGTGCCACCGGATCGGGACAGGTGGCCTCTAACTATGGCTACACCTTC. The chain carries TRBV10-3 and TRBJ1-2, with TRBD1 matching 8 bases. Trimming at V came to 10 bases and at J to 0 bases, leaving 13 bases not matched to a gene. The CDR3 length is 16 residues. Germline V gene lookup returns CDR1 ENHRY and CDR2 SYGVKD.